The rows below give T cell receptor beta chains drawn from one sample of a study of chemoradiotherapy in HPV16-positive cancers. Profiling relied on immunoSEQ multiplex PCR, and the TCRdb table lists in-frame clones only, not all of them. The sample holds about 500 clones, approximately 82% seen once. This specimen was tumor tissue, taken from a patient who underwent chemoradiotherapy. Receptor source: a human donor with HPV-associated anogenital cancer. Each CDR3 is given with its conserved first and last residue. The D gene is left open where the match is weak. Part of the rows lack a size; the others show once, few, many or a class for expanded clones.

TRBJ1-4 | . | TRBV7-8 | TRBD1 | TGTGCCAGCAGCTTAGTGACAGGGGGGAAACTGTTTTTT | CASSLVTGGKLFF
TRBJ2-7 | . | TRBV7-2 | . | TGTGCCAGCAGCTTACAACTAGGTAGCGACGAGCAGTACTTC | CASSLQLGSDEQYF
TRBJ2-1 | few | TRBV7-8 | . | TGTGCCAGCAGCTTAAAGAATGAGCAGTTCTTC | CASSLKNEQFF
TRBJ1-2 | . | TRBV2 | . | TGTGCCAGCAGTCCGGCAGGGGTCGGCTACACCTTC | CASSPAGVGYTF
TRBJ2-1 | few | TRBV6-1 | . | TGTGCCAGCAGTGGAGGGGGGGGCTCCTACAATGAGCAGTTCTTC | CASSGGGGSYNEQFF
TRBJ1-3 | once | TRBV7-2 | . | TGTGCCAGCAGCAGAACAGGGTTGTCTGGAAACACCATATATTTT | CASSRTGLSGNTIYF
TRBJ1-4 | . | TRBV11-2 | . | TGTGCCAGCAGCCCCTCGGGGAGTAATGAAAAACTGTTTTTT | CASSPSGSNEKLFF
TRBJ2-1 | . | TRBV2 | TRBD1 | TGTGCCAGCACAGGGGGCGCAAAGAATGAGCAGTTCTTC | CASTGGAKNEQFF
TRBJ2-1 | few | TRBV7-8 | TRBD2 | TGTGCCAGCAGCTTAGACGGGAGGGCCACATACAATGAGCAGTTCTTC | CASSLDGRATYNEQFF
TRBJ2-3 | . | TRBV6-1 | . | TGTGCCAGCAGTGAATTCAGCCCAGATACGCAGTATTTT | CASSEFSPDTQYF
TRBJ1-1 | . | TRBV11-2 | . | TGTGCCACCCCCCGACGGTTGAACACTGAAGCTTTCTTT | CATPRRLNTEAFF
TRBJ2-3 | . | TRBV7-9 | . | TGTGCCAGCAGCTCTCAACTGGCAGATACGCAGTATTTT | CASSSQLADTQYF
TRBJ2-6 | once | TRBV10-3 | . | TGTGCCATCAGTCAAAAGTCCTGTATACAAAGTCGGGCCAACGTCCTGACCTTC | CAISQKSCIQSRANVLTF
TRBJ2-1 | . | TRBV11-3 | . | TGTGCCAGCAGCTTAGACGGGCGGATATACAATGAGCAGTTCTTC | CASSLDGRIYNEQFF
TRBJ1-1 | . | TRBV7-8 | . | TGTGCCAGCAGCGCCTGGGGCGGCAACACTGAAGCTTTCTTT | CASSAWGGNTEAFF
TRBJ1-1 | . | TRBV4-3 | . | TGCGCCAGCAGCCACGCCCCCGAAGGCCTGAACACTGAAGCTTTCTTT | CASSHAPEGLNTEAFF
TRBJ2-7 | . | TRBV9 | . | TGTGCCAGCAGCGTAGGCCCCCTCACCTACGAGCAGTACTTC | CASSVGPLTYEQYF
TRBJ2-7 | . | TRBV19 | . | TGTGCCAGTAGTATAGATACAGGTACCTACGAGCAGTACTTC | CASSIDTGTYEQYF
TRBJ1-6 | once | TRBV6-6 | . | TGTGCCAGCAAGGGCGGGGAAGCCTATAATTCACCCCTCCACTTT | CASKGGEAYNSPLHF
TRBJ2-2 | . | TRBV6-4 | TRBD2 | TGTGCCAGCAGTAGCGGGAGGGACACCGGGGAGCTGTTTTTT | CASSSGRDTGELFF
TRBJ2-2 | . | TRBV9 | . | TGTGCCAGCTGTGGGGCGAACACCGGGGAGCTGTTTTTT | CASCGANTGELFF
TRBJ2-7 | . | TRBV28 | . | TGTGCCAGCAGTCAAAGGACGGCCTTCGGTGGGCAGTACTTC | CASSQRTAFGGQYF
TRBJ2-7 | . | TRBV7-2 | . | TGTGCCAGCAGCTTAGAGCCCCTGTTCGAGCAGTACTTC | CASSLEPLFEQYF
TRBJ2-7 | . | TRBV18 | . | TGTGCCAGCTCACCACCGGGGCGCGCCGGCCGGGAGCAGTACTTC | CASSPPGRAGREQYF